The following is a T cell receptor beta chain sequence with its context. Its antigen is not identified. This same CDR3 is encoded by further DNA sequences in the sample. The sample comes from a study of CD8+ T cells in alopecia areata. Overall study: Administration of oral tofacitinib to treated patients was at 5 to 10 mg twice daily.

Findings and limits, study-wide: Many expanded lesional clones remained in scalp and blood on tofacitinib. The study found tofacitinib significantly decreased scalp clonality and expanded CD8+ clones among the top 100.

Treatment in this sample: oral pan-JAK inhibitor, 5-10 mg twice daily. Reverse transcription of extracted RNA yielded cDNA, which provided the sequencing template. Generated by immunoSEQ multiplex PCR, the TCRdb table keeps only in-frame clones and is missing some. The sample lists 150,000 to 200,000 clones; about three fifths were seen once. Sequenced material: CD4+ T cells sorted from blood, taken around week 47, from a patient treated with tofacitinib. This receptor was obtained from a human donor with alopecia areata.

The CDR3 bases are TGCAGCGTACCGGGACCGGCCTACGAGCAGTACTTC. Amino acid sequence: CSVPGPAYEQYF. This chain connects TRBV29-1 to TRBJ2-7; either TRBD1 or TRBD2 may supply D (5 bases each). This CDR3 has 12 residues. Germline CDR1 SQVTM, CDR2 ANQGSEA. Deletions cut 6 bases from V and 2 bases from J, with 11 bases between.